This T cell receptor beta chain was sequenced in a study of cytomegalovirus exposure and HLA in healthy donors. The study's findings and limits: Specific recognition of CMV antigens was confirmed in vitro for a few chains (all CMV-associated). The study found most TCR sequences rare, yet found some public TCRs in many donors. The study flagged about 150 TCR beta chains as cytomegalovirus-associated.

Separation from the approximately 720-subject first cohort characterized the roughly 120-subject validation cohort, to which the donors belonged. From germline, CDR1 is SGHTA and CDR2 FQGNSA. CDR3 length equals 17 residues. V lost 1 base, J lost 5 bases, and 11 bases stayed unmatched. In regard to this clone: What it recognizes is unknown.

The assay was immunoSEQ multiplex PCR, and TCRdb's table has in-frame clones only and misses some. The sample holds roughly 150,000 clones; approximately 96% are singletons and the top ten take about 0.89%. The V gene is TRBV7-2, the J gene TRBJ1-2; 9 positions match TRBD1. The source of this sequence is a woman younger than 35 in good health and CMV-seronegative. The material sequenced was PBMCs. The CDR3 region is CASSLGPPGQGLYGYTF. Here the CDR3 DNA reads TGTGCCAGCAGCTTAGGACCTCCGGGACAGGGATTGTATGGCTACACCTTC.